One and the same sample provided the 8 T cell receptor beta chains below, sequenced in a study of control samples from healthy donors and cancer patients. Produced via immunoSEQ multiplex PCR; TCRdb's table is partial and in-frame only. The data show some 120,000 clones, around nine tenths seen once. The sequenced material came from blood. Every receptor here comes from a man aged 25-40 years in good health.

This clone was found a few times. This chain links TRBV5-8 with TRBJ1-1; D remains ambiguous. The length of the CDR3 is 13 residues. Trimming shortened V by 2 bases and J by 1 base, and 6 bases separated the two germline ends. The V gene's germline CDR1 is SGHTS and CDR2 YDEGEE. For the CDR3, the DNA is TGTGCCAGCAGCTTCTATACGAACACTGAAGCTTTCTTT. Residues: CASSFYTNTEAFF.

V gene TRBV10-3 combines with J gene TRBJ2-1; TRBD2 agrees at 11 bases. Per the germline V gene, CDR1 is ENHRY and CDR2 is SYGVKD. This CDR3 contains 18 residues. Germline trimming cut 9 bases from V and 2 bases from J; bases unmatched to any gene: 15. As DNA, the CDR3 is TGTGCCATAAAGGGGCTAGCGGGGGGCCCCAAGGCCTACAATGAGCAGTTCTTC. Its protein is CAIKGLAGGPKAYNEQFF.

This clone was counted once. The chain uses TRBV6-5 and TRBJ2-3; D is unclear. The germline CDR1 and CDR2 sequences are MNHEY and SVGAGI. The CDR3 contains 11 residues. The ends were cut back, 9 bases at V and 4 bases at J, with 8 bases in the middle. The CDR3 here is CASEKADTQYF. The DNA for the CDR3 is TGTGCCAGTGAGAAAGCAGATACGCAGTATTTT.

A single count supports this clone. The V and J genes are TRBV24-1 and TRBJ2-3; no reliable D call. The CDR3 has 14 amino acids. Per germline, CDR1 KGHDR and CDR2 SFDVKD. Trimming took 7 bases from V and 2 from J, leaving 12 bases between them. This CDR3 is CATRSPATTDTQYF. Written as DNA, the CDR3 is TGTGCCACCAGGTCTCCGGCCACCACAGATACGCAGTATTTT.

CDR3 sequence: CASSPWHRGFNTEAFF. CDR3 DNA sequence: TGTGCCAGCAGCCCTTGGCACAGGGGCTTCAACACTGAAGCTTTCTTT. The J gene is TRBJ1-1, the V gene TRBV5-6; 7 nucleotides agree with TRBD1. Unmatched junction bases numbered 11, after V lost 4 bases and J lost 2 bases. The CDR3 runs 16 residues. Looked up from germline, CDR1 is SGHDT and CDR2 is YYEEEE.

The gene calls are TRBV30 and TRBJ1-1; no firm D call. Trimming pared 2 bases from V and 1 base from J, leaving 8 bases between. The CDR3 has 13 amino acids. Looked up from germline, CDR1 is GTSNPN and CDR2 is SVGIG (reference sequence). CDR3 bases: TGTGCCTGGAGTTCGGTGGCGAACACTGAAGCTTTCTTT. Translating gives CAWSSVANTEAFF.

The rearrangement joins TRBV10-2 to TRBJ2-1; D is perhaps TRBD2 (7 bases). The CDR3 is made up of 15 amino acids. V was cut by 4 bases and J by 0 bases, with 10 bases left in between. The germline CDR1 and CDR2 sequences are WSHSY and SAAADI. CDR3 coding DNA: TGCGCCAGCAGTGGGGGGGGGCCCTCCTACAATGAGCAGTTCTTC. This sequence encodes CASSGGGPSYNEQFF.

The chain links TRBV19 to TRBJ1-4; 8 positions agree with TRBD1. This CDR3 has 14 amino acids. Per germline, CDR1 LNHDA and CDR2 SQIVND (reference sequence). V lost 4 bases and J lost 7; bases outside the gene matches: 5. The CDR3: CASSRQGTSEKLFF. The CDR3 nucleotides read TGTGCCAGTAGTAGACAGGGGACAAGTGAAAAACTGTTTTTT.